The entry below describes one T cell receptor (beta chain). Its antigen is undetermined. The entry originates in a study of blood T cells in healthy people across ages. The CDR3 runs 17 residues. V was shortened by 3 bases and J by 15 bases, with 30 bases between the two germline ends. CDR1 MGHDK and CDR2 SYGVNS come from the germline V gene. Overall study findings and caveats: Strongly correlated with naive T cell percentage was TCR beta diversity.

The study isolated at least 6.5 million PBMCs from each sample. Sample-barcoded 5' priming and a J-beta primer mix drove a second PCR of roughly 7 to 11 cycles. In TCRdb, the 5' RACE reads were re-called with MiXCR into one record per CDR3 protein. The table records about 760,000 distinct CDR3 sequences, roughly 50% of them present only once. The sequenced material came from blood. This clonotype was obtained from a man aged 35 to 55 in good health. The chain couples TRBV25-1 to TRBJ2-1; D is perhaps TRBD1 (6 bases). Written as DNA, the CDR3 is TGTGCCAGCAGTGACGACGAGGGACATAGTCTCCCAATGATACGGTTCTTC. Its translation is CASSDDEGHSLPMIRFF.